This T cell receptor (beta chain) was identified during a study of siplizumab effects on memory and regulatory T cells. Study-level results: Where siplizumab was present, mappable alloreactive CD4+ clones averaged approximately 66% Treg-derived, compared with 25% to 30% in controls. The naive T cell population seemed more diverse than memory cells and seemed a major contributor to the alloresponse. Significantly reduced by siplizumab was the cumulative frequency of alloreactive sequences, namely those traceable to unstimulated CD4+ memory cells.

A word on this clone: Its antigen is not known.

Clones were sequenced by immunoSEQ multiplex PCR, and TCRdb holds only the in-frame ones, with some missing. The repertoire includes about 26,000 clones, about 79% of them detected once, and more than 20% sits in the top ten. Germline-derived CDR1 and CDR2 are KGHSH and LQKENI. V was clipped by 3 bases and J by 4 bases, with 13 bases between them. The CDR3 has 15 residues. The J gene is TRBJ2-1, the V gene TRBV18; D may match TRBD1 or TRBD2 (5 bases each). This TCR derives from a human donor in good health. Sequencing input: memory CD4+ T cells sorted from blood. The CDR3 loop reads CASSPPGRGYNEQFF. Here the CDR3 DNA reads TGTGCCAGCTCACCCCCGGGACGGGGTTACAATGAGCAGTTCTTC.